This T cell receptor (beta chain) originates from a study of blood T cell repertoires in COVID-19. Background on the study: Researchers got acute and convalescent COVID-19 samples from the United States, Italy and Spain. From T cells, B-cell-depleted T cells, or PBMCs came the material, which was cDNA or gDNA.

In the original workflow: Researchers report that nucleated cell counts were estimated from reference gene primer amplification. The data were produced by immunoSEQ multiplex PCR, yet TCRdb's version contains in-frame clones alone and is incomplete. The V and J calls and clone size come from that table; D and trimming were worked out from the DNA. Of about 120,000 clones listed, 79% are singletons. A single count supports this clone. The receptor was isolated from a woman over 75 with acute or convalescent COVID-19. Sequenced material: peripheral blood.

In DNA form, the CDR3 reads TGTGCCAGCAGCGCCCTTTCTGGTTCGGTCCTAGCAGATACGCAGTATTTT. Translating it yields CASSALSGSVLADTQYF. The chain couples TRBV9 to TRBJ2-3, with D unclear. Trimming took 3 bases from V and 4 from J, leaving 21 bases between them. This CDR3 comprises 17 residues. Germline lookup yields CDR1 SGDLS and CDR2 YYNGEE. Together with reference TRBV9 and TRBJ2-3, the CDR3 gives the full variable domain: DSGVTQTPKHLITATGQRVTLRCSPRSGDLSVYWYQQSLDQGLQFLIQYYNGEERAKGNILERFSAQQFPDLHSELNLSSLELGDSALYFCASSALSGSVLADTQYFGPGTRLTVL.